Included here is one T cell receptor (beta chain) sequence, with context. Its antigen remains unknown. The germline gives CDR1 DFQATT, CDR2 SNEGSKA (reference sequence). This CDR3 is 17 amino acids long. The sample belongs to a study of CXCR3-negative and CXCR3-positive naive CD8 T cells. Study observations and caveats: The study found more hydrophobic TRB CDR3s in CXCR3-positive naive cells than in CXCR3-negative naive cells.

All CD8+ T cell subsets were sorted in triplicate at 250,000 to 300,000 cells each. Within the CD8+ T cell compartment, naive cells were CD45RO-CCR7+CD27+CD95-. All TRB cDNA libraries came from 5' RACE performed with UMI labels. TCRdb reanalyzed the 5' RACE reads, giving one entry per CDR3 protein sequence and no DNA. Seen in this sample are about 150,000 distinct CDR3 sequences; the ten most common clones hold 0.45% to 0.55%. The clonotype comes from a human donor in good health. Some clones in this sample may be carry-over from other donors' samples. The chain is built from TRBV20-1 and TRBJ2-1; absent DNA, TCRdb's TRBD2 call cannot be checked. Specimen: naive CXCR3+ CD8+ T cells from blood. The subset denotes: CD45RO-CCR7+CD27+CD95- naive CD8+ T cells expressing CXCR3 (TNR3+). The CDR3 here is CSAMYWAGRVSYNEQFF.